The T cell receptor (beta chain) under discussion was sequenced for a study of PD-1 blockade in classical Hodgkin lymphoma (dated by TCRdb to 2018 to 2020). With respect to the entire study: To define a peripheral blood immune signature of response to PD-1 blockade in classical Hodgkin lymphoma, the study combined TCR beta sequencing with CyTOF. Beyond this particular receptor, the publication reports: Baseline TCR diversity was reported as lower in newly diagnosed patients than in healthy donors, and lower still in relapsed/refractory patients. The study was limited to a single clinical trial cohort, and causes of repertoire differences, possibly disease activity or prior therapy, remained undefined.

The intended sense of this specimen's time point label: newly diagnosed, previously untreated cHL patient sample. A Miltenyi CD4+ T cell isolation kit was used for magnetic negative selection to purify CD4+ T cells from thawed PBMCs. As a comparison group for the relapsed/refractory trial patients, PBMCs were sequenced from patients with newly diagnosed, previously untreated classical Hodgkin lymphoma. Peripheral blood was collected in 8 mL Vacutainer Cell Preparation Tubes, from which PBMCs were isolated by centrifugation and then cryopreserved. Purified CD4+ and CD8+ fractions were prepared only for cases with an additional available PBMC sample. On LS columns in a quadroMACS separator, the magnetically labelled cells were depleted, and the flow-through was collected as the purified fraction. Remarks on this clone: It has no known antigen specificity. The input lacks base qualities; no much larger clone sits a single base away.

Genomic DNA was isolated using the Qiagen DNeasy kit from unsorted PBMCs as well as from negatively selected CD4+ and CD8+ fractions. TCR beta CDR3 regions were subjected to amplification by immunoSEQ multiplex PCR with primers that anneal to V and J segments. A synthetic immune receptor repertoire was used to minimize amplification bias, and any residual bias was removed computationally once sequencing was done. In the original analysis: Repertoire diversity was quantified as the Shannon entropy index using custom Python scripts. The unsorted, CD4+ and CD8+ repertoires were each analyzed separately, with the exception of combined analyses, where CD4+ and CD8+ sequences were merged in silico. Entries here come from immuneACCESS through TCRdb and include only in-frame sequences with V and J called. Some clones fail to appear in such tables; in the studies checked, an unresolved V gene covers under half of the shortfall, and the cause of the remainder is unknown. The V and J calls and clone size come from that table; D and trimming were worked out from the DNA. The sample records some 28,000 clones, about 90% of which are singletons. The ten largest make up around 0.33% of the sample.

Input material: CD4+ T cells from blood. The sequence came from a human donor with classical Hodgkin lymphoma.

The nucleotide sequence reads as follows: TGTGCCAGCAGTCTGAGGGTGTCCCGCGAGCAGTACTTC. Its protein reads: CASSLRVSREQYF. In this chain, TRBV5-8 is recombined with TRBJ2-7; a weak D assignment points to TRBD2 (5 bases agree). The CDR3, cysteine through phenylalanine, is 13 amino acids long. Here the CDR3 DNA is all that survives: 39 bases in frame from base 1. Via the germline V gene, CDR1 is SGHTS and CDR2 YDEGEE. Relative to germline, V is 5 bases shorter and J is 6 bases shorter, with 15 bases between their ends.